These T cell receptor beta chains were read from a single sample in a study of CD8 T cells in Susac syndrome. TCRdb ran MiXCR on the immunoSEQ multiplex PCR reads and lists one entry per CDR3 protein. The sample has some 110,000 distinct CDR3 sequences, 80% to 95% seen once. The specimen sequenced was CD8+ T cells from PBMCs. The source is a human donor with multiple sclerosis. Each CDR3 is given with its conserved first and last residue. Each record gives: clone size, J gene, V gene, D gene, CDR3 protein, CDR3 DNA. D genes are given only for firm matches. Clone size, where shown, is once, few, many, or a class for clones that have expanded.

clone_size: .; j_call: TRBJ2-1; v_call: TRBV6-6; d_call: .; cdr3_aa: CASSWGGREQFF; cdr3_nt: TGTGCCAGCAGTTGGGGGGGGCGAGAGCAGTTCTTC
clone_size: .; j_call: TRBJ2-1; v_call: TRBV14; d_call: .; cdr3_aa: CASSRVQRGNEQFF; cdr3_nt: TGTGCCAGCAGCCGAGTCCAGAGGGGCAATGAGCAGTTCTTC
clone_size: .; j_call: TRBJ2-1; v_call: TRBV27; d_call: .; cdr3_aa: CASSFLGTDNEQFF; cdr3_nt: TGTGCCAGCAGTTTCCTGGGTACCGACAATGAGCAGTTCTTC
clone_size: .; j_call: TRBJ2-1; v_call: TRBV19; d_call: .; cdr3_aa: CASSIVRRGLGYNEQFF; cdr3_nt: TGTGCCAGTAGTATAGTGCGACGAGGTTTGGGTTACAATGAGCAGTTCTTC
clone_size: .; j_call: TRBJ2-5; v_call: TRBV20-1; d_call: .; cdr3_aa: CSASGLEETQYF; cdr3_nt: TGCAGTGCTAGCGGACTGGAAGAGACCCAGTACTTC
clone_size: .; j_call: TRBJ2-3; v_call: TRBV20-1; d_call: .; cdr3_aa: CSAWDQRAQYF; cdr3_nt: TGCAGTGCGTGGGATCAACGGGCGCAGTATTTT
clone_size: once; j_call: TRBJ1-1; v_call: TRBV28; d_call: .; cdr3_aa: CASSSQIARAEAFF; cdr3_nt: TGTGCCAGCAGTTCGCAAATTGCAAGGGCTGAAGCTTTCTTT
clone_size: .; j_call: TRBJ2-6; v_call: TRBV4-1; d_call: .; cdr3_aa: CASSQDAGANVLTF; cdr3_nt: TGCGCCAGCAGCCAAGATGCTGGGGCCAACGTCCTGACTTTC
clone_size: .; j_call: TRBJ2-3; v_call: TRBV29-1; d_call: .; cdr3_aa: CSVEGRTDTQYF; cdr3_nt: TGCAGCGTTGAGGGACGGACAGATACGCAGTATTTT
clone_size: .; j_call: TRBJ2-7; v_call: TRBV10-3; d_call: TRBD2; cdr3_aa: CAISERGDHEQYF; cdr3_nt: TGTGCCATCAGTGAACGGGGGGACCACGAGCAGTACTTC
clone_size: .; j_call: TRBJ2-1; v_call: TRBV5-6; d_call: .; cdr3_aa: CASSLPDWGINEQFF; cdr3_nt: TGTGCCAGCAGCTTGCCGGACTGGGGCATTAATGAGCAGTTCTTC
clone_size: once; j_call: TRBJ1-2; v_call: TRBV7-2; d_call: TRBD1; cdr3_aa: CASSFGTGDGYTF; cdr3_nt: TGTGCCAGCAGCTTTGGGACAGGAGATGGCTACACCTTC
clone_size: .; j_call: TRBJ2-5; v_call: TRBV29-1; d_call: .; cdr3_aa: CSVEDQGAGQETQYF; cdr3_nt: TGCAGCGTTGAAGATCAAGGGGCAGGACAAGAGACCCAGTACTTC
clone_size: .; j_call: TRBJ1-2; v_call: TRBV9; d_call: .; cdr3_aa: CASSVGRTRDGPAGYTF; cdr3_nt: TGTGCCAGCAGCGTAGGCCGCACCCGGGACGGACCAGCCGGCTACACCTTC
clone_size: .; j_call: TRBJ1-1; v_call: TRBV29-1; d_call: .; cdr3_aa: CSVGWRSGAEAFF; cdr3_nt: TGCAGCGTTGGCTGGCGGTCGGGGGCTGAAGCTTTCTTT
clone_size: .; j_call: TRBJ1-5; v_call: TRBV7-8; d_call: .; cdr3_aa: CASSLGSTQPQLF; cdr3_nt: TGTGCCAGCAGCTTGGGGTCCACTCAGCCCCAGCTTTTT
clone_size: .; j_call: TRBJ2-2; v_call: TRBV6-6; d_call: .; cdr3_aa: CASTNPWDTGELFF; cdr3_nt: TGTGCCAGCACTAACCCATGGGACACCGGGGAGCTGTTTTTT
clone_size: .; j_call: TRBJ2-5; v_call: TRBV7-9; d_call: .; cdr3_aa: CASSSGPQYQETQYF; cdr3_nt: TGTGCCAGCAGCTCCGGACCCCAATACCAAGAGACCCAGTACTTC
clone_size: .; j_call: TRBJ2-5; v_call: TRBV7-8; d_call: TRBD1; cdr3_aa: CASSQDRVGETQYF; cdr3_nt: TGTGCCAGCAGCCAGGACAGGGTGGGAGAGACCCAGTACTTC
clone_size: .; j_call: TRBJ2-7; v_call: TRBV20-1; d_call: .; cdr3_aa: CSARDLKATYEQYF; cdr3_nt: TGCAGTGCTAGAGATCTGAAGGCGACCTACGAGCAGTACTTC
clone_size: few; j_call: TRBJ1-3; v_call: TRBV28; d_call: .; cdr3_aa: CASSFGGNTIYF; cdr3_nt: TGTGCCAGCAGTTTTGGAGGAAACACCATATATTTT
clone_size: .; j_call: TRBJ2-2; v_call: TRBV7-9; d_call: .; cdr3_aa: CASCTVTTGELFF; cdr3_nt: TGTGCCAGCTGCACGGTGACCACCGGGGAGCTGTTTTTT